The T cell receptor beta chain under discussion was sequenced for a study of OX40 agonist ivuxolimab in advanced cancers. Looking at the study overall: Patients were treated with intravenous ivuxolimab, dosed at 0.01 to 10 mg/kg and infused every 2 weeks.

Germline values: CDR1 SEHNR, CDR2 FQNEAQ (reference sequence). V lost 1 base, J lost 3 bases, and 7 bases lay in between. The CDR3 extends over 14 amino acids. Some clones are missing from TCRdb's copy, which holds only in-frame ones; the method was immunoSEQ multiplex PCR. The data show 60,000 to 90,000 clones, about 81% seen once. This clone occurred a few times. Its cognate antigen is unknown. Findings of the study overall: Circulating CD4+ and CD8+ T cells showed clonal expansion by week 6 at 0.1 to 3.0 mg/kg. CD4+ T cells averaged fewer expanded clones than CD8+ T cells.

The TCR sequence derives from an adult with an advanced solid tumor such as melanoma, head and neck, liver or kidney cancer. V usage is TRBV7-9 and J usage is TRBJ1-5; no clear D. The source material was CD4+ or CD8+ T cells sorted from blood, sampled in a trial of the OX40 agonist ivuxolimab. CDR3 protein: CASSLESANQPQHF. CDR3 coding DNA: TGTGCCAGCAGCTTAGAATCGGCCAATCAGCCCCAGCATTTT.